Following are 22 T cell receptor beta chains from one sample sequenced in a study of T cell clones after liver transplantation. The data were produced by immunoSEQ multiplex PCR, yet TCRdb's version contains in-frame clones alone and is incomplete. Of some 15,000 clones listed, approximately 77% are singletons. The sample consisted of CD8+ T cells from blood, taken around 50 months after liver transplant. These receptor sequences come from a human patient who received a liver transplant. Some T cells may be graft donor cells.

The gene calls are TRBV7-2 and TRBJ1-2, with D tentatively TRBD1 (6 bases). The V gene's germline CDR1 is SGHTA and CDR2 FQGNSA. Trimming left V 2 bases short and J 4 bases short, with 8 bases between. CDR3 size: 13 residues. The CDR3 DNA sequence: TGTGCCAGCAGCTTACCCAGGGGCTATGGCTACACCTTC. Amino acid sequence: CASSLPRGYGYTF.

The chain employs TRBV7-2 and TRBJ2-7; the D gene is possibly TRBD1 (6 bases). CDR3 length: 15 amino acids. The germline V gene has CDR1 SGHTA and CDR2 FQGNSA. Trimming stripped 2 bases from V and 6 bases from J, with 17 bases between. This CDR3 reads CASSLLQGLTAEQYF. The CDR3 coding sequence is TGTGCCAGCAGCTTACTACAGGGCCTAACTGCCGAGCAGTACTTC.

The chain combines TRBV5-5 with TRBJ2-7, with TRBD1 identical over 7 bases. The ends lost 2 bases at V and 7 bases at J; junction bases unmatched: 9. Germline lookup yields CDR1 SGHKS and CDR2 YYEKEE (reference sequence). This CDR3 spans 14 amino acids. This CDR3 is CASSFGAGGDEQYF. The CDR3 nucleotides read TGTGCCAGCAGCTTTGGGGCAGGGGGAGATGAGCAGTACTTC.

The chain joins TRBV11-3 to TRBJ2-1, with 8 bases that match TRBD1. In germline, CDR1 is SGHNT, CDR2 YENEEA. This CDR3 spans 13 amino acids. The V segment lost 3 bases and the J segment 6 bases; nucleotides outside the gene matches: 1. The DNA of the CDR3 is TGTGCCAGCAGCTTTACAGGGGGCAATGAGCAGTTCTTC. This sequence encodes CASSFTGGNEQFF.

This chain links TRBV7-9 with TRBJ2-7, with 9 bases identical to TRBD1. V dropped 5 bases and J dropped 2; count of bases not matched to a gene: 7. Germline CDR1 SEHNR, CDR2 FQNEAQ (reference sequence). This CDR3 is 15 amino acids long. As DNA, the CDR3 is TGTGCCAGCAGCGCCCGGGACAGGGAACCCTACGAGCAGTACTTC. Translation: CASSARDREPYEQYF.

The CDR3 protein is CASRGRGNEQFF. As DNA, the CDR3 is TGTGCCAGCCGAGGACGAGGGAATGAGCAGTTCTTC. The J gene is TRBJ2-1, the V gene TRBV9; possible D gene TRBD2, 5 bases. Trimming took off 7 bases at V and 7 bases at J, with 12 bases between the two ends. Germline V gives CDR1 SGDLS, CDR2 YYNGEE. This CDR3 comprises 12 residues.

The rearrangement links TRBV2 to TRBJ2-7; 7 bases are a match to TRBD2. Germline CDR1 and CDR2: SNHLY and FYNNEI. Trimming took 11 bases from V and 6 from J; bases not matched to a gene: 7. The CDR3 spans 11 residues. CDR3 sequence (DNA): TGTGCCTTCTGGTCGGGGGGCGAGCAGTACTTC. This sequence encodes CAFWSGGEQYF.

This clone was detected only a few times. The chain joins TRBV27 to TRBJ1-2, with D possibly being TRBD1 (5 bases). CDR1 MNHEY and CDR2 SMNVEV come from the germline V gene (reference sequence). This CDR3 has 13 amino acids. The ends were cut back, 3 bases at V and 4 bases at J, with 9 bases in the middle. This chain's CDR3 is CASSFSGRYGYTF. CDR3 sequence (DNA): TGTGCCAGCAGTTTCTCAGGGCGCTATGGCTACACCTTC.

The chain carries TRBV28 and TRBJ2-7; 8 nucleotides match TRBD1. V was pared by 3 bases and J by 6 bases, with 7 bases of the junction left unmatched. In germline, CDR1 is MDHEN, CDR2 SYDVKM. This CDR3 region has 14 residues. CDR3 nucleotide sequence: TGTGCCAGCAGTTTCAGGCAGGGGGCAGGCGAGCAGTACTTC. It codes for CASSFRQGAGEQYF. The whole variable domain, remainder taken from reference TRBV28 and TRBJ2-7, is DVKVTQSSRYLVKRTGEKVFLECVQDMDHENMFWYRQDPGLGLRLIYFSYDVKMKEKGDIPEGYSVSREKKERFSLILESASTNQTSMYLCASSFRQGAGEQYFGPGTRLTVT.

V gene TRBV2 combines with J gene TRBJ2-5, with D unresolved. This CDR3 has 12 residues. Germline V gene lookup returns CDR1 SNHLY and CDR2 FYNNEI. The V gene lost 6 bases and the J gene lost 5 bases, with 10 bases spanning the gap. In nucleotides, the CDR3 is TGTGCCAGCAGGGGCAGCCGGGAGACCCAGTACTTC. This gives the protein CASRGSRETQYF.

This chain uses TRBV6-6 with TRBJ1-2; no definite D call. Germline V gives CDR1 MNHNY, CDR2 SVGAGI (reference sequence). V lost 7 bases and J 0 bases, leaving 18 bases between the germline ends. This CDR3 is 16 amino acids long. CDR3 protein: CASNDVFDTSNYGYTF. CDR3 DNA: TGTGCCAGCAACGACGTCTTCGACACATCTAACTATGGCTACACCTTC.

In this sample, this clone turned up once. This chain uses TRBV7-9 with TRBJ2-1, with TRBD2 matching 14 bases. Unmatched junction bases numbered 4, after V lost 4 bases and J lost 2 bases. The CDR3 has 17 amino acids. From germline, CDR1 is SEHNR and CDR2 FQNEAQ (reference sequence). CDR3 sequence: CASSSTSGGATYNEQFF. CDR3 nucleotide sequence: TGTGCCAGCAGCTCGACTAGCGGGGGGGCGACCTACAATGAGCAGTTCTTC.

Only a few counts were recorded for this clone. The chain has TRBV9 and TRBJ1-1; D gene ambiguous. The V and J ends lost 4 bases and 1 base respectively, with 11 bases between them. The CDR3 extends over 14 amino acids. Germline V lookup: CDR1 SGDLS, CDR2 YYNGEE. This CDR3 is CASSLWQTNTEAFF. The CDR3 nucleotides are TGTGCCAGCAGCTTGTGGCAGACGAACACTGAAGCTTTCTTT.

The rearrangement uses TRBV7-8 and TRBJ2-7, with 9 bases matching TRBD1. Trimming took 1 base from V and 4 from J; bases not matched to a gene: 17. The length of the CDR3 is 19 residues. The germline gives CDR1 SGHVS, CDR2 FQNEAQ. The CDR3 DNA follows: TGTGCCAGCAGCTTAGGTAAACCCACCGAGACAGGGGGTTTTTACGAGCAGTACTTC. This translates into CASSLGKPTETGGFYEQYF. Full variable domain (remainder filled in from reference TRBV7-8 and TRBJ2-7): GAGVSQSPRYKVAKRGQDVALRCDPISGHVSLFWYQQALGQGPEFLTYFQNEAQLDKSGLPSDRFFAERPEGSVSTLKIQRTQQEDSAVYLCASSLGKPTETGGFYEQYFGPGTRLTVT.

The chain uses TRBV28 and TRBJ1-2; perhaps TRBD1 as D (5 bases). The CDR3 loop spans 13 amino acids. Trimming stripped 3 bases from V and 10 bases from J, with 15 bases between. CDR1 is MDHEN, CDR2 SYDVKM, per germline. The CDR3 nucleotides are TGTGCCAGCAGTTTTCGCAGGGCGGGTAACTACACCTTC. Translation gives CASSFRRAGNYTF.

This clone has a single count. Here the CDR3 reads CSVEGGGSTSYEQYF. The CDR3 DNA reads TGCAGCGTTGAAGGAGGCGGTAGCACCTCCTACGAGCAGTACTTC. The genes are TRBV29-1 and TRBJ2-7; D gene ambiguous. The germline gives CDR1 SQVTM, CDR2 ANQGSEA. The CDR3 sequence is 15 residues long. V shed 1 base and J shed 0 bases, with 13 bases lying between them.

The V gene is TRBV27, the J gene TRBJ2-3; TRBD2 agrees at 15 bases. The CDR3 loop spans 20 amino acids. Germline lookup yields CDR1 MNHEY and CDR2 SMNVEV (reference sequence). V dropped 7 bases and J dropped 5; count of bases not matched to a gene: 19. For the CDR3, the DNA is TGTGCCAGCATAAGCCACGTTACATTAGTGGGACTAGCGGGAGGAGATACGCAGTATTTT. As protein: CASISHVTLVGLAGGDTQYF.

The rearrangement uses TRBV11-2 and TRBJ2-7; possibly TRBD2 for D (5 bases). Deletions cut 1 base from V and 5 bases from J, with 9 bases between. Germline V gives CDR1 SGHAT, CDR2 FQNNGV. CDR3 length: 13 amino acids. The CDR3: CASSLAGNHEQYF. CDR3 coding DNA: TGTGCCAGCAGCTTAGCCGGGAACCACGAGCAGTACTTC.

The chain links TRBV6-4 to TRBJ2-3, with 8 bases aligning to TRBD2. The germline V gene has CDR1 MRHNA and CDR2 SNTAGT. The CDR3 is made up of 16 amino acids. J lost 5 bases, V lost 4 bases, and 11 bases had no gene match. The DNA for the CDR3 is TGTGCCAGCAGTGGTGGCGAAGCGGGAGAAGGAGATACGCAGTATTTT. Its protein is CASSGGEAGEGDTQYF.

V usage is TRBV27 and J usage is TRBJ2-7; 9 bases fit TRBD1. Germline V gene sequence: CDR1 MNHEY, CDR2 SMNVEV (reference sequence). V was clipped by 2 bases and J by 4 bases; unmatched bases: 6. The CDR3 consists of 15 residues. The CDR3 here is CASSLGGTGFYEQYF. Here the CDR3 DNA reads TGTGCCAGCAGTTTAGGGGGGACAGGGTTTTACGAGCAGTACTTC.

The CDR3 DNA reads TGCGCCAGCAGCCAAGATTCGAATTCACCCCTCCACTTT. Protein product: CASSQDSNSPLHF. The V and J genes are TRBV4-3 and TRBJ1-6, with D uncertain. There are 13 residues in the CDR3. With 0 bases removed from V and 7 bases from J, the gap between germline ends came to 4 bases. Germline CDR1 and CDR2: LGHNA and YSLEER.

V is TRBV7-3 and J is TRBJ2-2, with TRBD1 matching 7 bases. The V and J ends lost 5 bases and 0 bases, in that order; junction bases with no gene match: 18. The germline V gene has CDR1 SGHTA and CDR2 FQGTGA. The CDR3 consists of 20 residues. This chain's CDR3 is CASSLGPGQAPVANTGELFF. The DNA for the CDR3 is TGTGCCAGCAGCCTAGGGCCCGGACAGGCTCCTGTAGCGAACACCGGGGAGCTGTTTTTT.